Listed below are T cell receptor beta chains from one sample, sequenced in a study of blood T cell repertoires in COVID-19. Method: immunoSEQ multiplex PCR; TCRdb's copy keeps in-frame clones and lacks some. The data hold about 230,000 clones, with 81% observed a single time. The sequencing sample was made of peripheral blood. Receptor source: an elderly woman with acute or convalescent COVID-19. Both conserved end residues are part of each CDR3. Each record gives: D gene, CDR3 length, V gene, clone size, J gene, CDR3 DNA, CDR3 protein. A D gene is named only where the DNA matches it firmly. Expanded clones are given a class, and other clones once, few, many or no size at all.

-,13,TRBV10-3,-,TRBJ1-5,TGTGCCATCAGACCGGGGGACTATCAGCCCCAGCATTTT,CAIRPGDYQPQHF
-,15,TRBV24-1,-,TRBJ2-7,TGTGCCACCAGTGATTTCCGGGATGGGGCCTACGAGCAGTACTTC,CATSDFRDGAYEQYF
-,12,TRBV30,once,TRBJ1-2,TGTGCCTGGAGTGAAGGGGGTTATGGCTACACCTTC,CAWSEGGYGYTF
TRBD1,15,TRBV6-5,-,TRBJ2-2,TGTGCCAGCAGTTCAACAGGGGGCATTCTTGGGGAGCTGTTTTTT,CASSSTGGILGELFF
-,14,TRBV5-1,-,TRBJ2-3,TGCGCCAGCAGCGACCCACAGAGCACAGATACGCAGTATTTT,CASSDPQSTDTQYF
TRBD2,16,TRBV7-7,-,TRBJ2-2,TGTGCCAGCAGCCCAGGGACTAGCGCGAACACCGGGGAGCTGTTTTTT,CASSPGTSANTGELFF
TRBD1,16,TRBV28,-,TRBJ2-3,TGTGCCAGCATACAGGGGGCGACTACTAGCACAGATACGCAGTATTTT,CASIQGATTSTDTQYF
TRBD1,13,TRBV10-3,few,TRBJ2-7,TGTGCCATCAGAGGGACAGGGGCTATCGAGCAGTACTTC,CAIRGTGAIEQYF
-,15,TRBV27,-,TRBJ1-2,TGTGCCAGCAGTTCCCTCCCCACAGGGAACTATGGCTACACCTTC,CASSSLPTGNYGYTF
-,11,TRBV12-3/TRBV12-4,once,TRBJ1-1,TGTGCCAGCAGTCGTAGCGCAGAAGCTTTCTTT,CASSRSAEAFF
-,12,TRBV29-1,-,TRBJ1-1,TGCAGCGTTGGACACCTGAACACTGAAGCTTTCTTT,CSVGHLNTEAFF
-,14,TRBV2,-,TRBJ1-6,TGTGCCAGCAGGTCGGTCAGGGGCAATTCACCCCTCCACTTT,CASRSVRGNSPLHF
TRBD1,15,TRBV28,-,TRBJ1-5,TGTGCCAGCAGCGTAACCGGGACAGGGAGACAGCCCCAGCATTTT,CASSVTGTGRQPQHF
-,14,TRBV27,-,TRBJ1-1,TGTGCCAGCATGGATAGGCGGATGAACACTGAAGCTTTCTTT,CASMDRRMNTEAFF
-,14,TRBV6-1,-,TRBJ2-7,TGTGCCAGCAGTTATGCACTAGTGGGCTACGAGCAGTACTTC,CASSYALVGYEQYF
-,15,TRBV5-1,-,TRBJ1-2,TGCGCCAGCAGCTTGACTGGTGCGGCCAGCTATGGCTACACCTTC,CASSLTGAASYGYTF
-,13,TRBV3-1/TRBV3-2,-,TRBJ1-5,TGTGCCAGCAGCCAGGGAGTTGGTCAGCCCCAGCATTTT,CASSQGVGQPQHF
TRBD2,16,TRBV20-1,-,TRBJ2-5,TGCAGTGCTAGTAGGACTAGCGGGGGTCCTCAAGAGACCCAGTACTTC,CSASRTSGGPQETQYF
-,12,TRBV12-3/TRBV12-4,-,TRBJ2-7,TGTGCCAGCAGTGGACAGCCCTACGAGCAGTACTTC,CASSGQPYEQYF
-,13,TRBV6-4,-,TRBJ2-1,TGTGCCAGCAGTCCCACAGGGTACAATGAGCAGTTCTTC,CASSPTGYNEQFF
-,10,TRBV2,-,TRBJ1-2,TGTGCCAGCGGAGACCATGGCTACACCTTC,CASGDHGYTF
TRBD2,13,TRBV27,-,TRBJ2-1,TGTGCCAGCAGCAGACTAGCGGGCTATGAGCAGTTCTTC,CASSRLAGYEQFF
-,15,TRBV7-8,-,TRBJ2-3,TGTGCCAGCAGCTTAAGGGAGCTCCCCACAGATACGCAGTATTTT,CASSLRELPTDTQYF
TRBD1,15,TRBV9,-,TRBJ1-1,TGTGCCAGCAGCGAGATGGGACAGGGGAACACTGAAGCTTTCTTT,CASSEMGQGNTEAFF
TRBD2,13,TRBV6-5,-,TRBJ2-1,TGTGCCAGCAGGCGGGAGACCACAGATGAGCAGTTCTTC,CASRRETTDEQFF
TRBD1,14,TRBV10-2,once,TRBJ1-2,TGCGCCAGCAGGAGACAGGGACCTAACTATGGCTACACCTTC,CASRRQGPNYGYTF
TRBD2,17,TRBV29-1,-,TRBJ2-3,TGCAGCGTTGGCGCCCCCTCTACTAGCGGGGGGACAGATACGCAGTATTTT,CSVGAPSTSGGTDTQYF
-,14,TRBV18,few,TRBJ2-5,TGTGCCAGCTCACAAGACAGGTCCCAAGAGACCCAGTACTTC,CASSQDRSQETQYF
-,15,TRBV5-1,-,TRBJ2-6,TGCGCCAGCAGCTCAGGGGTGTTGGGGGCCAACGTCCTGACTTTC,CASSSGVLGANVLTF
-,11,TRBV20-1,-,TRBJ2-1,TGCAGTGCTAGTCTCGCGCCTGAGCAGTTCTTC,CSASLAPEQFF
TRBD1,15,TRBV19,-,TRBJ2-7,TGTGCCAGTAGTATCGGGACAGGGGGGACCTACGAGCAGTACTTC,CASSIGTGGTYEQYF
-,13,TRBV19,few,TRBJ1-4,TGTGCCAGTAGTCCAGGGTTTTGGGAAAAACTGTTTTTT,CASSPGFWEKLFF
TRBD1,16,TRBV4-1,-,TRBJ1-5,TGCGCCAGCAGCCAAGATTCGGGGACAGCAAATCAGCCCCAGCATTTT,CASSQDSGTANQPQHF
-,14,TRBV19,-,TRBJ1-5,TGTGCCACCGCACTCCTCCGGGTCAATCAGCCCCAGCATTTT,CATALLRVNQPQHF
TRBD1,15,TRBV25-1,-,TRBJ1-1,TGTGCCAGCAGTGAATCGGGCAGGGGGACCACTGAAGCTTTCTTT,CASSESGRGTTEAFF
-,13,TRBV6-5,-,TRBJ2-7,TGTGCCAGCAGGCCATCGGGGGCCTACGAGCAGTACTTC,CASRPSGAYEQYF
TRBD2,15,TRBV7-2,-,TRBJ2-1,TGTGCCAGCAGTCCCGACGCGGGAGGATACAATGAGCAGTTCTTC,CASSPDAGGYNEQFF
-,16,TRBV6-4,-,TRBJ2-1,TGTGCCAGCAGCCTGACTATAGGGAGCCTAACCAATGAGCAGTTCTTC,CASSLTIGSLTNEQFF
-,13,TRBV10-3,-,TRBJ1-2,TGTGCCATCAGTGCAACAGAAAACTATGGCTACACCTTC,CAISATENYGYTF
-,14,TRBV5-1,few,TRBJ1-1,TGCGCCAGCAGCTCTCAGGGGTCTTACACTGAAGCTTTCTTT,CASSSQGSYTEAFF
-,13,TRBV28,-,TRBJ2-1,TGTGCCAGCAGTAACCAAGAGGGCGGAGAGCAGTTCTTC,CASSNQEGGEQFF